The clone carrying this T cell receptor (beta chain) was counted between two and nine times. Its matching antigen is unknown. The V gene's germline CDR1 is MNHNY and CDR2 SVGAGI (reference sequence). Trimming removed 6 bases at V and 5 bases at J, with 16 bases between. The CDR3 consists of 14 residues. The data stem from a study of breast tumors, draining lymph nodes, adjacent tissues. The study's findings and limits: Compared with basal-like, luminal-like tumors shared significantly more repertoire with nontumor tissue. Tumor TCR diversity was below lymph nodes but above nontumor tissue. Data only fit, rather than demonstrated, lymph node origin of most tumor T cells. The data were judged consistent with most tumor T cells coming from lymph node and expanding in tumor.

The lymph nodes were axillary draining lymph nodes from breast cancer patients. TCRdb called the multiplex PCR reads again in MiXCR, with one record for every CDR3 protein. The sample includes around 150,000 distinct CDR3 sequences, 30% to 35% of them seen just once. The sequence derives from a female donor with breast cancer. Some clones in this sample may be carry-over from other donors' samples. The specimen was axillary lymph node tissue. The J gene is TRBJ1-1, the V gene TRBV6-6, with D tentatively TRBD1 (5 bases). The CDR3 region has the DNA TGTGCCAGCAGCGAAAGGCGGGAGGGGACTGAAGCTTTCTTT. This sequence encodes CASSERREGTEAFF.